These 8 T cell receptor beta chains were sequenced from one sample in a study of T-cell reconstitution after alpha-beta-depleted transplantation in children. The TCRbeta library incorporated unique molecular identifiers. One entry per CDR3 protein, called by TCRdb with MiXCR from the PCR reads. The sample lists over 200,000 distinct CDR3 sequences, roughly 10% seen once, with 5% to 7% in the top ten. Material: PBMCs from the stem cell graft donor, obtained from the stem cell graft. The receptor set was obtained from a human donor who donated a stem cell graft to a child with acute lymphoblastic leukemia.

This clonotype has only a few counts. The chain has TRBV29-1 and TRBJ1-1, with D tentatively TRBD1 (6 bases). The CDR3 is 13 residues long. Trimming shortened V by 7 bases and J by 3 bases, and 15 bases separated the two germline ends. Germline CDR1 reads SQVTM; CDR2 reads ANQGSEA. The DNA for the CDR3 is TGCAGCGCCAAGGGGGGGGAGGACACTGAAGCTTTCTTT. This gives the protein CSAKGGEDTEAFF.

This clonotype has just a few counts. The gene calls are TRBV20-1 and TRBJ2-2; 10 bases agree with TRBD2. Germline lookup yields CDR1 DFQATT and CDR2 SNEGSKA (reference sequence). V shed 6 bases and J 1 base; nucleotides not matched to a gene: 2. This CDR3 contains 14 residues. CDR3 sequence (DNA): TGCAGTGCAGTAGCGGGGGGGAACACCGGGGAGCTGTTTTTT. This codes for CSAVAGGNTGELFF.

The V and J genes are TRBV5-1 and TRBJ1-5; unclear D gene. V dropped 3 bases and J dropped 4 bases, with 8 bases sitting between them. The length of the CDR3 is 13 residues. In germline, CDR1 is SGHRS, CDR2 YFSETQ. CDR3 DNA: TGCGCCAGCAGCTACGGTGGAAATCAGCCCCAGCATTTT. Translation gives CASSYGGNQPQHF.

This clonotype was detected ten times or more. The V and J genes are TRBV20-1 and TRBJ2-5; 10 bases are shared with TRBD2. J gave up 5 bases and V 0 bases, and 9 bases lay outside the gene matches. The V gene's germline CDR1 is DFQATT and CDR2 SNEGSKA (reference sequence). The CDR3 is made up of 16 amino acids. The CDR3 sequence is CSARDFKAGGPETQYF. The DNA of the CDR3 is TGCAGTGCTAGAGATTTTAAAGCGGGGGGGCCTGAGACCCAGTACTTC.

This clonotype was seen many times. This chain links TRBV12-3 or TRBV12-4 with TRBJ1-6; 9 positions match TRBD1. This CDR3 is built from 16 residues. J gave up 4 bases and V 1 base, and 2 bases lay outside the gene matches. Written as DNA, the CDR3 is TGTGCCAGCAGTTTAGACAGGGGGCTTTATAATTCACCCCTCCACTTT. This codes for CASSLDRGLYNSPLHF.

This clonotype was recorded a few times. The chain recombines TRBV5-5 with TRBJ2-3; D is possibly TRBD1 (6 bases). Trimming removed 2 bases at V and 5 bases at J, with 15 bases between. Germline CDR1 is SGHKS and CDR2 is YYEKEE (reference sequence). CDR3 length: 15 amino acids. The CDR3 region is CASSLPTGILDTQYF. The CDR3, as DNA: TGTGCCAGCAGCTTACCTACAGGGATTCTAGATACGCAGTATTTT.

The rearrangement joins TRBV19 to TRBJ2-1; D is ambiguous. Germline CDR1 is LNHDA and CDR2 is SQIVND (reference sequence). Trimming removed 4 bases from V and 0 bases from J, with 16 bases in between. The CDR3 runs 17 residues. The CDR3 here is CASSTPGLTSSYNEQFF. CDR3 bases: TGTGCCAGTAGTACACCGGGCCTAACCAGCTCCTACAATGAGCAGTTCTTC.

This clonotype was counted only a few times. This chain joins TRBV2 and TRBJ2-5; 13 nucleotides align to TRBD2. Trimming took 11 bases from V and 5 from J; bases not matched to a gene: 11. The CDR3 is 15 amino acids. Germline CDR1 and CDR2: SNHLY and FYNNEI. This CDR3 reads CACRPGLAGLETQYF. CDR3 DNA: TGTGCCTGTCGTCCGGGACTAGCGGGGTTGGAGACCCAGTACTTC. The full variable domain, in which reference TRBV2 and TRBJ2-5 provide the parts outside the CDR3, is EPEVTQTPSHQVTQMGQEVILRCVPISNHLYFYWYRQILGQKVEFLVSFYNNEISEKSEIFDDQFSVERPDGSNFTLKIRSTKLEDSAMYFCACRPGLAGLETQYFGPGTRLLVL.